The entry below describes one T cell receptor (beta chain). Its antigen remains unidentified. Germline and junction disagree at one end, which may indicate a read error. Genomic DNA was extracted from sorted cells for sequencing of the TCRbeta CDR3 region. TCRbeta CDR3 regions were sequenced using the immunoSEQ Assay. What TCRdb holds here is the immuneACCESS table cut down to in-frame rearrangements. Part of the clones is not present; checked against another copy, under half of the missing clones reflect an unresolved V gene, and the others are unexplained. This sample is represented by more than 55,000 clones; 82% of them were singletons. The ten largest clones add up to more than 3% of the sample. The trial excluded patients who had a history of autoimmune disease or were on systemic immunosuppression. Peripheral blood for TCR sequencing was drawn from every dose cohort at baseline, at cycle 4 day 1 and at cycle 7 day 1. Samples were obtained from an open-label, multicenter, first-in-human phase I dose-escalation trial of ivuxolimab. Adults with locally advanced or metastatic melanoma, renal cell carcinoma, hepatocellular carcinoma or head and neck squamous cell carcinoma were enrolled in the trial. Before TCR sequencing, CD4+ T cells and CD8+ T cells were sorted from peripheral blood as separate populations.

The data are from a study of OX40 agonist ivuxolimab in advanced cancers. For the study in its entirety: Ivuxolimab was a fully human IgG2 agonistic monoclonal antibody targeting the costimulatory receptor OX40 (CD134). Partial responses occurred in three dose-escalation patients: two with cutaneous melanoma and one with hepatocellular carcinoma. A male proportion of roughly 80% and a mean age of around 60 years, ranging from 23 to 79, were recorded for the dose-escalation cohort. Intravenous ivuxolimab was administered to patients every 2 weeks at six dose levels: 0.01, 0.1, 0.3, 1.5, 3 and 10 mg/kg. Of the roughly 50 dose-escalation patients, hepatocellular carcinoma was present in roughly 19, melanoma in some 15, renal cell carcinoma in 9 and head and neck cancer in 9. Patients were allowed to have had prior anti-PD-1, anti-PD-L1 or anti-CTLA-4 therapy, and approximately 40% of the dose-escalation patients had been treated with checkpoint inhibitors. The paper describes the monotherapy dose-escalation part (N ≈ 50 patients) of the phase I trial of ivuxolimab. Peripheral TCRbeta sequencing aimed to test whether ivuxolimab altered TCR sequence diversity and caused clonal T-cell expansion.

Broader findings and caveats from the paper: After ivuxolimab, CD8+ T cells had more expanded clones than CD4+ T cells on average. Clonal expansion of both CD4+ and CD8+ blood T cells was observed from baseline to week 6 at doses 0.1 to 3.0 mg/kg. Low levels of normalized T-cell clonal expansion were also shown by some nonresponding patients. In the 0.1-3.0 mg/kg groups, partial responders were among the patients with the lowest normalized peripheral clonal expansion, particularly in CD8+ T cells. The antigen specificity of the peripheral T cells that underwent clonal expansion was not determined.

CDR1 and CDR2 are read off the germline V gene as MNHEY and SVGAGI. The CDR3, from cysteine to phenylalanine, totals 15 residues. Only CDR3 DNA is held: 45 bases, read in frame from base 1. This specimen was CD4+ or CD8+ T cells sorted from blood, taken in a trial of the OX40 agonist ivuxolimab. The sequence derives from an adult with an advanced solid tumor such as melanoma, head and neck, liver or kidney cancer. The chain was built from TRBV6-5 and TRBJ2-1; a stretch of 14 junction bases matches TRBD2. The CDR3 in this case is CASGYGLAGGNEQFF. The bases are TGTGCCAGCGGTTACGGACTAGCGGGAGGTAATGAGCAGTTCTTC.